This T cell receptor (beta chain) originates from a study of Ad26.COV2.S vaccination and SARS-CoV-2 variants. The treatment was: roughly 20 received Ad26.COV2.S at low or high dose, single or two shots; several received placebo; per-sample allocation not given. Specimens were obtained on day 63 following the first vaccine or placebo injection. Vaccine was an Ad26 vector expressing Wuhan-strain SARS-CoV-2 spike. This CDR3 spans 11 amino acids. The germline V gene has CDR1 SEHNR and CDR2 FQNEAQ (reference sequence). With regard to this clone: Its antigen remains unknown. At one end, the junction sequence differs from germline, possibly due to a read error.

Sequencing was performed with immunoSEQ multiplex PCR; in TCRdb, only in-frame clones are kept and a portion is missing. The sample holds roughly 300,000 clones, approximately 90% seen once. Findings of the study overall: Spike-specific responses of CD8+ and CD4+ T cells were reported to display substantial breadth after vaccination. Total T cell responses, in the TCR breadth and depth analyses, may have been underestimated.

The specimen comprised peripheral blood, sampled in a trial of Ad26.COV2.S vaccine versus placebo. The rearrangement uses TRBV7-9 and TRBJ2-7; 11 nucleotides agree with TRBD1. The TCR sequence derives from a person between 18 and 65 years old who received the Ad26.COV2.S COVID-19 vaccine or a placebo. The CDR3 reads CASSLEGQGDF. The DNA of the CDR3 is TGTGCCAGCAGCTTAGAGGGACAGGGGGACTTC.